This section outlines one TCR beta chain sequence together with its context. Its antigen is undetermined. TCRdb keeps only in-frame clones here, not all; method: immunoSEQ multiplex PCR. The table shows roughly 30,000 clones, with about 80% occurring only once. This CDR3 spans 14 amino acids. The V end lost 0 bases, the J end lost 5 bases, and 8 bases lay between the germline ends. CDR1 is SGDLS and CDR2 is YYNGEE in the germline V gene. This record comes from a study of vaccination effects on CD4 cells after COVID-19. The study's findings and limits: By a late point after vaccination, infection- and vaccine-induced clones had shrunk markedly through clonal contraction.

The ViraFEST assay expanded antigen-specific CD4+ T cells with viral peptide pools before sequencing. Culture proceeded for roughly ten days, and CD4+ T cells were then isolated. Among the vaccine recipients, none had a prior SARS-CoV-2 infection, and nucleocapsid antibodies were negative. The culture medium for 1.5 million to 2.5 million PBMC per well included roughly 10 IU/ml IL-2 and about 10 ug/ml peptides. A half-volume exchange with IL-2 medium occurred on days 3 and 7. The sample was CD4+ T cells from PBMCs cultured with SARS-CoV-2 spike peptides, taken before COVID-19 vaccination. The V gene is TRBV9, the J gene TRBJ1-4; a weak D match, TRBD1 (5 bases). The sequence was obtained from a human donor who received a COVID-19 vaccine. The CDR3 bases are TGTGCCAGCAGCGTAGCTCGGGGGAATGAAAAACTGTTTTTT. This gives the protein CASSVARGNEKLFF.